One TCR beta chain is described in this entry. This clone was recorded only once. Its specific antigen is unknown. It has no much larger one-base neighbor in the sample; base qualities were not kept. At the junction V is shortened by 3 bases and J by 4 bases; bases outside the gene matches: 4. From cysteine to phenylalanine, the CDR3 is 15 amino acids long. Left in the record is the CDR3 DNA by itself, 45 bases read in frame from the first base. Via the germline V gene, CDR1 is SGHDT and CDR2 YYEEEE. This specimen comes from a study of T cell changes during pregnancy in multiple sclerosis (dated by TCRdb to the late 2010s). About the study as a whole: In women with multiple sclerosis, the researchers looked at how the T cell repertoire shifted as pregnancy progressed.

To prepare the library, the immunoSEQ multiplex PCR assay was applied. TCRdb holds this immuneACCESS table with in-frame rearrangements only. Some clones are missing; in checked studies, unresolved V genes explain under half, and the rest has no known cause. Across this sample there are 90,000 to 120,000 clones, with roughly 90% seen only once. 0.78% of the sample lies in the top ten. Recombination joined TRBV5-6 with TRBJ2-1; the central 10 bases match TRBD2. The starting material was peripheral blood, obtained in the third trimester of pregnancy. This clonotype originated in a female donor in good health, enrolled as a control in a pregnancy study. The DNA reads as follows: TGTGCCAGCAGCTCAGGACTAGCGGATTACAATGAGCAGTTCTTC. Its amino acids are CASSSGLADYNEQFF.